This TCR beta chain was sequenced for a study of cytomegalovirus exposure and HLA in healthy donors. Study in general: From donors who were HLA-typed, an early data release held 75 million to 85 million unique TCRs. The study's findings and limits: TCR sequences were mostly rare, though some public TCRs occurred in many donors.

V shed 2 bases and J 3 bases; nucleotides not matched to a gene: 9. This CDR3 has 16 amino acids. Looked up from germline, CDR1 is MDHEN and CDR2 is SYDVKM. A multiplex PCR was run with 60 Vbeta primers and 13 Jbeta primers. This table comes from immunoSEQ multiplex PCR, and its TCRdb copy is limited to in-frame clones, with some not included. The sample consists of roughly 160,000 clones, approximately 79% of them appearing once. This clone was seen a few times. Its antigen is undetermined. Sequencing was performed on PBMCs. The source is a man between 50 and 59 years old in good health and CMV-seropositive. The V and J genes are TRBV28 and TRBJ2-7, with 8 bases aligning to TRBD1. For the CDR3, the DNA is TGTGCCAGCAGTTTAGGCGAGGGACAGGTCCTCTACGAGCAGTACTTC. Protein: CASSLGEGQVLYEQYF.